This T cell receptor beta chain was retrieved from a study of early T cells in non-severe SARS-CoV-2 infection. V was clipped by 3 bases and J by 4 bases, with 15 bases between them. Germline loops: CDR1 SQVTM, CDR2 ANQGSEA. The CDR3 length is 14 residues. This clonotype was found a few times. TCRdb processed the 5' RACE reads anew with MiXCR; each CDR3 protein has one entry. The sample gives under 85,000 distinct CDR3 sequences, approximately 10% of which show up once; around 6% is in the top ten. The receptor was derived from an adult who was a healthcare worker with PCR-confirmed SARS-CoV-2 infection or an uninfected control (not recorded which). The material was whole blood, obtained at baseline. This sequence joins TRBV29-1 and TRBJ1-1; D not resolved. CDR3 region: CSVERGHGGTEAFF. For the CDR3, the DNA is TGCAGCGTTGAGAGAGGGCACGGTGGCACTGAAGCTTTCTTT.